This TCR beta chain was identified during a study of T cell responses to AZD1222 COVID-19 vaccine. General study points: A mostly white British donor set with more females was recruited, and clonal diversity was possibly underestimated. Spike-specific TCRs gained breadth and depth after people received two AZD1222 doses.

The assay was immunoSEQ multiplex PCR, and TCRdb's table has in-frame clones only and misses some. The data contain over 70,000 clones, about 91% of them seen just once; the ten biggest clones take up around a tenth. In regard to this clone: Antigen unknown.

CDR3 length: 12 residues. V dropped 4 bases and J dropped 10 bases, with 13 bases sitting between them. V gene TRBV12-3 or TRBV12-4 combines with J gene TRBJ1-2, with unresolved D. Sample: peripheral blood, taken on day 0 of MenACWY control vaccination. The source is an adult in good health. The CDR3 sequence: CASSSGLVDYTF. The CDR3 DNA reads TGTGCCAGCAGTTCTGGCCTCGTGGACTACACCTTC.